A selection of T cell receptor beta chains follows, all from one sample in a study of shared clonotypes between healthy human individuals. The data were produced by immunoSEQ multiplex PCR, yet TCRdb's version contains in-frame clones alone and is incomplete. The data hold approximately 180,000 clones, with just under 95% observed a single time. Sequenced material: naive CD4+ T cells sorted from blood. Receptor source: a woman aged 25-40 years in good health. Each CDR3 is given with its conserved first and last residue. Fields, in order: J gene, D gene, V gene, CDR3 protein. A D gene is named only where the DNA matches it firmly.

j_call: TRBJ1-2
d_call: -
v_call: TRBV2
cdr3_aa: CAPSLKVQGYTF

j_call: TRBJ1-1
d_call: -
v_call: TRBV18
cdr3_aa: CASSSDLDSTIGTEAFF

j_call: TRBJ2-2
d_call: -
v_call: TRBV5-4
cdr3_aa: CASSLEGRGETGELFF

j_call: -
d_call: -
v_call: TRBV7-9
cdr3_aa: CASSFRGSVRDEQYF

j_call: TRBJ1-3
d_call: -
v_call: TRBV6-5
cdr3_aa: CASKRVTGPGNTIYF

j_call: TRBJ1-1
d_call: TRBD1
v_call: TRBV2
cdr3_aa: CASRAQGGTEAFF

j_call: -
d_call: -
v_call: TRBV5-4
cdr3_aa: CASSQETSSYEQYF

j_call: TRBJ2-7
d_call: TRBD2
v_call: TRBV4-2
cdr3_aa: CASSLPAGVPSYEQYF

j_call: TRBJ1-1
d_call: -
v_call: TRBV4-1
cdr3_aa: CASSQAGGDTEAFF

j_call: TRBJ2-7
d_call: -
v_call: TRBV28
cdr3_aa: CASSSGTLYEQYF

j_call: TRBJ2-3
d_call: -
v_call: TRBV6-5
cdr3_aa: CASSSTGNPDTQYF

j_call: -
d_call: -
v_call: TRBV7-9
cdr3_aa: CASSPFGLGSYEQYF

j_call: TRBJ2-2
d_call: TRBD2
v_call: TRBV19
cdr3_aa: CASSSLADTGELFF

j_call: TRBJ1-2
d_call: -
v_call: TRBV29-1
cdr3_aa: CSVEKLYGYTF

j_call: TRBJ2-5
d_call: -
v_call: TRBV19
cdr3_aa: CASSTRQWETQYF

j_call: TRBJ1-5
d_call: TRBD1
v_call: TRBV30
cdr3_aa: CAWSQQGTGNQPQHF

j_call: TRBJ2-7
d_call: -
v_call: TRBV18
cdr3_aa: CASSPPGQGVNEQYF

j_call: TRBJ2-5
d_call: -
v_call: TRBV11-2
cdr3_aa: CASSSQYQETQYF

j_call: TRBJ1-5
d_call: -
v_call: TRBV19
cdr3_aa: CASSIGRDQPQHF

j_call: TRBJ2-7
d_call: TRBD1
v_call: TRBV6-6
cdr3_aa: CASSTDRGLYEQYF

j_call: TRBJ2-7
d_call: TRBD2
v_call: TRBV10-3
cdr3_aa: CAISESSATSRYEQYF

j_call: TRBJ2-1
d_call: TRBD2
v_call: TRBV7-6
cdr3_aa: CASSSPGLAEQFF

j_call: TRBJ2-3
d_call: -
v_call: TRBV11-2
cdr3_aa: CASSYGGATDTQYF

j_call: TRBJ1-1
d_call: -
v_call: TRBV29-1
cdr3_aa: CSVDPQETEAFF

j_call: TRBJ1-1
d_call: -
v_call: TRBV4-1
cdr3_aa: CASSPGFQGWDTEAFF

j_call: TRBJ2-5
d_call: -
v_call: TRBV18
cdr3_aa: CASSPPKLALYQETQYF

j_call: TRBJ2-2
d_call: -
v_call: TRBV27
cdr3_aa: CASSPSPLIARTGELFF

j_call: TRBJ2-7
d_call: TRBD2
v_call: TRBV30
cdr3_aa: CAWRAGGRAYEQYF

j_call: -
d_call: TRBD1
v_call: TRBV29-1
cdr3_aa: CSVERQGPVSYEQYF

j_call: TRBJ2-1
d_call: TRBD2
v_call: TRBV6-5
cdr3_aa: CASRGEFYNEQFF

j_call: TRBJ2-7
d_call: -
v_call: TRBV5-4
cdr3_aa: CASSETRAPYEQYF

j_call: TRBJ2-5
d_call: -
v_call: TRBV7-6
cdr3_aa: CASRKTEETQYF

j_call: -
d_call: -
v_call: TRBV6-4
cdr3_aa: CASVQAYEQYF

j_call: TRBJ2-1
d_call: -
v_call: TRBV7-9
cdr3_aa: CASSLAQNNEQFF

j_call: TRBJ1-3
d_call: -
v_call: TRBV21-1
cdr3_aa: CASSKVGGRGDKGNTIYF